A selection of T cell receptor beta chains follows, all from one sample in a study of shared T cell receptors in the human thymus. The method was immunoSEQ multiplex PCR; TCRdb's version includes in-frame clones alone and lacks a portion of them. The sample has about 710,000 clones, more than 75% seen once; the top ten hold roughly 0.0087%. This sample was shared with a second study, whose subject was human thymus T cells.

Source material: thymocytes. The source of these receptors is a boy under two years old with a congenital heart defect. CDR3s include the opening cysteine and the closing phenylalanine or tryptophan. A D gene is named only where the DNA matches it firmly. Clone size is stated in some rows and not others, as once, few, many or a class when expanded.

>-|TRBV27|TRBJ1-5|TRBD1
CASSSGTGISNQPQHF
TGTGCCAGCAGTTCGGGGACAGGGATCAGCAATCAGCCCCAGCATTTT
>-|TRBV6-5|TRBJ1-1|TRBD1
CASSYSWDRGNTEAFF
TGTGCCAGCAGTTACTCTTGGGACAGGGGAAACACTGAAGCTTTCTTT
>-|TRBV27|TRBJ1-6|-
CASRGSLGSPLHF
TGTGCCAGCCGCGGCAGTCTCGGTTCACCCCTCCACTTT
>-|TRBV7-9|TRBJ1-1|-
CASGGGRMNTEAFF
TGTGCCAGCGGTGGGGGGAGAATGAACACTGAAGCTTTCTTT
>-|TRBV10-1|TRBJ1-2|TRBD1
CASSSKDRGEDGYTF
TGCGCCAGCAGTTCCAAGGACAGGGGGGAAGACGGCTACACCTTC
>-|TRBV7-2|TRBJ2-2|TRBD1
CASSLVSVRGRGNTGELFF
TGTGCCAGCAGCTTAGTCTCAGTCAGGGGGCGTGGAAACACCGGGGAGCTGTTTTTT
>-|TRBV15|TRBJ2-7|-
CATSRDEEGSSYEQYF
TGTGCCACCAGCAGAGATGAGGAAGGCAGCTCCTACGAGCAGTACTTC
>-|TRBV6-1|TRBJ1-2|-
CASSEATGYYGYTF
TGTGCCAGCAGTGAAGCAACGGGATACTATGGCTACACCTTC
>-|TRBV29-1|TRBJ2-1|-
CSARWRTTPLIYNEQFF
TGCAGCGCGAGGTGGAGGACCACACCGTTGATCTACAATGAGCAGTTCTTC
>-|TRBV2|TRBJ2-1|TRBD2
CASSGPGLAGGSYNEQFF
TGTGCCAGCAGTGGCCCGGGACTAGCGGGGGGTTCCTACAATGAGCAGTTCTTC
>-|TRBV21-1|TRBJ1-1|-
CASSKQGSLNTEAFF
TGTGCCAGCAGCAAGCAGGGGTCCCTGAACACTGAAGCTTTCTTT
>-|TRBV6-1|TRBJ1-1|TRBD1
CASSERRHRGRENTEAFF
TGTGCCAGCAGTGAAAGGCGGCACAGGGGCAGGGAGAACACTGAAGCTTTCTTT
>-|TRBV6-1|TRBJ2-7|TRBD2
CASSGTGTSEGEQYF
TGTGCCAGCAGTGGTACCGGGACTAGCGAGGGCGAGCAGTACTTC
>-|TRBV6-5|TRBJ1-2|-
CASSFGQFGYGYTF
TGTGCCAGCAGTTTTGGGCAGTTCGGCTATGGCTACACCTTC
>-|TRBV28|TRBJ2-7|TRBD1
CASSPRGRNYEQYF
TGTGCCAGCAGCCCGAGGGGGCGCAACTACGAGCAGTACTTC
>-|TRBV10-2|TRBJ2-5|TRBD2
CASSLRLAGVKKETQYF
TGCGCCAGCAGCTTAAGACTAGCGGGAGTTAAAAAAGAGACCCAGTACTTC
>-|TRBV7-9|TRBJ2-2|-
CASSRQITGELFF
TGTGCCAGCAGTAGACAAATCACCGGGGAGCTGTTTTTT
>-|TRBV7-9|TRBJ2-3|TRBD2
CASSLRPGTSGTDTQYF
TGTGCCAGCAGCTTAAGGCCCGGGACTAGCGGTACAGATACGCAGTATTTT
>-|TRBV7-2|TRBJ2-3|TRBD2
CASSLKRELGTDTQYF
TGTGCCAGCAGCTTAAAGCGGGAGTTGGGTACAGATACGCAGTATTTT
>-|TRBV5-6|TRBJ2-5|-
CASSFFRGRETQYF
TGTGCCAGCAGCTTTTTCAGGGGTAGGGAGACCCAGTACTTC
>-|TRBV30|TRBJ1-1|TRBD1
CAWSVPHPTGLTEAFF
TGTGCCTGGAGTGTACCCCACCCGACAGGGCTCACTGAAGCTTTCTTT
>-|TRBV6-1|TRBJ2-1|TRBD1
CASSRQGSNNEQFF
TGTGCCAGCAGCCGACAGGGGTCTAACAATGAGCAGTTCTTC
>-|TRBV5-4|TRBJ2-1|-
CASSLSPADYNEQFF
TGTGCCAGCAGCTTGAGTCCAGCGGACTACAATGAGCAGTTCTTC
>-|TRBV7-2|TRBJ1-1|-
CASSQKQGNTEAFF
TGTGCCAGCAGCCAGAAACAGGGGAACACTGAAGCTTTCTTT
>-|TRBV19|TRBJ2-5|TRBD1
CASSERTGEEETQYF
TGTGCCAGTAGTGAACGGACAGGCGAAGAAGAGACCCAGTACTTC
>-|TRBV9|TRBJ2-3|-
CASALRGEMTDTQYF
TGTGCCAGCGCATTACGCGGGGAGATGACAGATACGCAGTATTTT
>-|TRBV7-2|TRBJ2-7|TRBD2
CASSLRLAGGPREQYF
TGTGCCAGCAGCCTAAGACTAGCGGGGGGGCCGAGGGAGCAGTACTTC
>-|TRBV5-1|TRBJ2-5|TRBD2
CASSPGTTASQTQYF
TGCGCCAGCAGCCCCGGGACTACGGCCAGCCAGACCCAGTACTTC
>-|TRBV6-6|TRBJ2-7|-
CASSSLDSYEQYF
TGTGCCAGCAGTTCCCTAGACTCCTACGAGCAGTACTTC
>-|TRBV28|TRBJ1-5|-
CASSFRPSRVGQPQHF
TGTGCCAGCAGTTTTCGTCCTTCGCGGGTGGGTCAGCCCCAGCATTTT
>once|TRBV25-1|TRBJ2-7|-
CASRGSNEQYF
TGTGCCAGCAGAGGTAGCAACGAGCAGTACTTC
>once|TRBV6-6|TRBJ1-2|-
CASSDSRQFYGYTF
TGTGCCAGCTCCGACTCCAGACAGTTTTATGGCTACACCTTC
>-|TRBV28|TRBJ2-5|-
CASSLSLSHQETQYF
TGTGCCAGCAGTTTAAGTCTATCACACCAAGAGACCCAGTACTTC
>few|TRBV10-2|TRBJ2-1|-
CASSAGGLNEQFF
TGCGCCAGCAGTGCCGGAGGGCTGAATGAGCAGTTCTTC
>-|TRBV29-1|TRBJ1-2|TRBD1
CGVDCDRGDYGYTF
TGCGGCGTTGATTGCGACAGGGGAGACTATGGCTACACCTTC
>-|TRBV19|TRBJ2-1|-
CASTPRRDVNFF
TGTGCCAGTACCCCTCGGAGGGATGTAAATTTCTTC
>-|TRBV6-5|TRBJ2-5|TRBD2
CASSYGPTGGETQYF
TGTGCCAGCAGTTACGGGCCAACCGGGGGGGAGACCCAGTACTTC
>-|TRBV5-6|TRBJ2-1|TRBD2
CASSSQAGVVYNEQFF
TGTGCCAGCAGCTCTCAGGCGGGAGTCGTCTACAATGAGCAGTTCTTC
>-|TRBV11-2|TRBJ2-7|-
CASSLDQGLYEQYF
TGTGCCAGCAGCTTAGATCAGGGGCTTTACGAGCAGTACTTC